This T cell receptor (beta chain) appears in the sequencing data of a study of T cell responses to AZD1222 COVID-19 vaccine. The germline CDR1 and CDR2 sequences are LNHDA and SQIVND (reference sequence). The V segment lost 1 base and the J segment 2 bases; nucleotides outside the gene matches: 11. There are 17 residues in the CDR3. Remarks on this clone: Antigen: not known.

The method was immunoSEQ multiplex PCR; TCRdb's version includes in-frame clones alone and lacks a portion of them. The sample includes fewer than 130,000 clones, roughly 93% of them seen just once. Findings of the study overall: Donor demographics were predominantly white British with a female majority; clonal diversity may be underestimated. Unmutated variant regions reportedly attract nearly half of all spike-specific TCRs.

Second doses that came at about 4 or about 12 weeks were put together. The chain combines TRBV19 with TRBJ2-7, with 7 positions matching TRBD1. This TCR came from an adult who received the AZD1222 COVID-19 vaccine. Specimen: peripheral blood, collected 28 days after the second AZD1222 dose. This CDR3 is CASSIVETGSGTYEQYF. CDR3 nucleotide sequence: TGTGCCAGTAGTATAGTCGAGACAGGGAGTGGGACCTACGAGCAGTACTTC.